Listed below are T cell receptor beta chains from one sample, sequenced in a study of cytomegalovirus exposure and HLA in healthy donors. The protocol was immunoSEQ multiplex PCR, while the TCRdb copy is restricted to in-frame clones and leaves out a portion. The sample consists of 72,000 or so clones, roughly 75% of them appearing once. Material: PBMCs. These receptors were obtained from a woman aged 25-40 years in good health and CMV-seropositive. Each CDR3 is given with its conserved first and last residue. A D gene is named only where the DNA matches it firmly. Not all rows give a size; the values are once, few, many and, for expanded clones, a class.

j_call	v_call	d_call	cdr3_length	clone_size	cdr3_nt	cdr3_aa
TRBJ2-7	TRBV2	TRBD1	13	once	TGTGCCAACCTCCGGGACAGGGGGTACGAGCAGTACTTC	CANLRDRGYEQYF
TRBJ2-7	TRBV20-1	NA	11	NA	TGCAGTGCTTGGGAGTCCTACGAGCAGTACTTC	CSAWESYEQYF
TRBJ2-1	TRBV15	NA	16	NA	TGTGCCACCAGCAGGAGGGGAGGGGGAGGCCGCAATGAGCAGTTCTTC	CATSRRGGGGRNEQFF
TRBJ1-6	TRBV27	NA	16	many	TGTGCCAGCAGTTTGTCGGCCAGGGTAGTGAATTCACCCCTCCACTTT	CASSLSARVVNSPLHF
TRBJ1-1	TRBV28	NA	14	NA	TGTGCCAGCAGCCCAACAGCTGCGAACACTGAAGCTTTCTTT	CASSPTAANTEAFF
TRBJ2-5	TRBV30	NA	11	NA	TGTGCCTGGAGTGGAGGGGAGACCCAGTACTTC	CAWSGGETQYF
TRBJ1-5	TRBV5-5	TRBD1	15	NA	TGTGCCAGCAGCTTGAGGACAGGGTACAATCAGCCCCAGCATTTT	CASSLRTGYNQPQHF
TRBJ2-2	TRBV30	NA	13	NA	TGTGCCTGGAGCCTGGACTTCGCCGGGGAGCTGTTTTTT	CAWSLDFAGELFF
TRBJ2-5	TRBV7-9	TRBD1	15	once	TGTGCCAGCAGCCGCGGGACAGGGTACCAAGAGACCCAGTACTTC	CASSRGTGYQETQYF
TRBJ2-5	TRBV28	NA	17	NA	TGTGCCAGCAGCCTTCCCCGGGCAGTTCGGGGCCAAGAGACCCAGTACTTC	CASSLPRAVRGQETQYF
TRBJ2-1	TRBV2	TRBD2	10	NA	TGTGCCAGCAAACTAGCGGGGCAGTTCTTC	CASKLAGQFF
TRBJ2-2	TRBV5-6	NA	15	NA	TGTGCCAGCAGCTTGAGTCAGGGTTACACCGGGGAGCTGTTTTTT	CASSLSQGYTGELFF
TRBJ2-5	TRBV7-9	NA	11	once	TGTGCCAGCAGCTTACAGGAGACCCAGTACTTC	CASSLQETQYF
TRBJ1-2	TRBV28	TRBD1	15	NA	TGTGCCAGCAGTCCCCGACAGGGAAGGAACTATGGCTACACCTTC	CASSPRQGRNYGYTF
TRBJ1-5	TRBV6-1	TRBD1	14	NA	TGTGCCAGCAGTGGACGGACAGGGAACCAGCCCCAGCATTTT	CASSGRTGNQPQHF
TRBJ2-2	TRBV7-6	NA	16	NA	TGTGCCAGCAGCGTTACCTTCGGGGTGAACACCGGGGAGCTGTTTTTT	CASSVTFGVNTGELFF
TRBJ1-4	TRBV10-2	TRBD1	14	once	TGCGCCAGCAGTGAGTCGACAGGGTATGAAAAACTGTTTTTT	CASSESTGYEKLFF
TRBJ1-5	TRBV6-1	TRBD1	15	NA	TGTGCCAGCACCGCGGTAGGGGGCAGCAATCAGCCCCAGCATTTT	CASTAVGGSNQPQHF
TRBJ1-2	TRBV10-3	TRBD1	12	NA	TGTGCCATCAGTCCTCAGGGGGGTGGCTACACCTTC	CAISPQGGGYTF
TRBJ2-7	TRBV9	TRBD2	11	NA	TGTGCCAGCAGCGCCGGGGGGGAGCAGTACTTC	CASSAGGEQYF
TRBJ2-7	TRBV6-5	TRBD2	15	few	TGTGCCAGCACCGGGACTAGCGGAACCTCCTACGAGCAGTACTTC	CASTGTSGTSYEQYF
TRBJ2-1	TRBV7-9	NA	16	once	TGTGCCAGCAGCTTGCCGCGTGGGGGACACGACAATGAGCAGTTCTTC	CASSLPRGGHDNEQFF
TRBJ2-1	TRBV7-9	TRBD2	14	NA	TGTGCCAGCAGCGGCGGGAGATCGTACAATGAGCAGTTCTTC	CASSGGRSYNEQFF
TRBJ2-1	TRBV6-5	TRBD2	15	NA	TGTGCCAGCAGTTTCTCACTAGCGGGGTCCAATGAGCAGTTCTTC	CASSFSLAGSNEQFF
TRBJ1-2	TRBV12-2	NA	15	NA	TGTGCAAGTCGCTTAGAAACAGGGGGCCCTAGTGGCTACACCTTC	CASRLETGGPSGYTF
TRBJ1-4	TRBV5-6	TRBD1	14	NA	TGTGCCAGCAGCTTCCGGGACAGGGACAAAAAACTGTTTTTT	CASSFRDRDKKLFF